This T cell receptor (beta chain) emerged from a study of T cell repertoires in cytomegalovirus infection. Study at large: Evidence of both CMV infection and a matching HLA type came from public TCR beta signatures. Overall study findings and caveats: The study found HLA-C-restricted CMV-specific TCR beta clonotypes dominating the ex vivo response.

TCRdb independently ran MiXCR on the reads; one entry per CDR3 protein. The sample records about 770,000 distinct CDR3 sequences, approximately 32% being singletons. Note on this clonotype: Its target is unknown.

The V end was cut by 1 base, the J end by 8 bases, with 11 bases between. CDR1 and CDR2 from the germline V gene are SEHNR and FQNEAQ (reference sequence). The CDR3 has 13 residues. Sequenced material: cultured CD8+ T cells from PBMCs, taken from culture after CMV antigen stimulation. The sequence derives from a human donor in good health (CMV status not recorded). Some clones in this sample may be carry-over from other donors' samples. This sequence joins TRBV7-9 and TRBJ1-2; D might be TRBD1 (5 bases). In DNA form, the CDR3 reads TGTGCCAGCAGCTTAGTACCCAGGGAGGGCTACACCTTC. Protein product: CASSLVPREGYTF.